This TCR beta chain was observed in a study of T cell responses to AZD1222 COVID-19 vaccine. Findings and caveats of the study: The donor group comprised mostly white British people and more females; the analysis possibly underestimated clonal diversity. Close to half of all spike-specific TCRs reportedly target regions of the variants that are unmutated.

Comment on this clone: Its specificity is not known.

V lost 6 bases to trimming and J lost 1 base; unmatched junction nucleotides: 1. Germline-derived CDR1 and CDR2 are ENHRY and SYGVKD. The CDR3 is made up of 13 amino acids. Repertoires were generated with immunoSEQ multiplex PCR, while TCRdb's copy carries only in-frame clones and drops some. The sample consists of 20,000 to 25,000 clones, around 82% of them appearing once. The rearrangement uses TRBV10-3 and TRBJ1-1, with TRBD1 matching over 8 bases. The sample here was peripheral blood, taken on day 0 of AZD1222 vaccination. The source of this sequence is an adult in good health. The CDR3 DNA follows: TGTGCCATCAGCGGACAGGGGAACACTGAAGCTTTCTTT. The encoded protein is CAISGQGNTEAFF.